Each of the 27 T cell receptor beta chains below was sequenced from the same sample in a study of shared clonotypes between healthy human individuals. Naive CD8 populations comprised CD45RO-negative cells positively selected for CCR7, excluding terminally differentiated effector memory CD45RA+ cells. The assay was immunoSEQ multiplex PCR, and TCRdb's table has in-frame clones only and misses some. This sample has about 2,200,000 clones, with around 93% found just once. Sequencing was carried out using naive CD8+ T cells from PBMCs. These receptors were collected from a man aged 18 to 29 in good health. Some clones in this sample may be carry-over from other donors' samples.

In this sample, this clone turned up a few times. The chain carries TRBV28 and TRBJ1-1, with a possible D match to TRBD1 (6 bases). Germline V CDR1 and CDR2: MDHEN, SYDVKM. V shed 1 base and J shed 2 bases, with 11 bases lying between them. The CDR3 has 15 amino acids. The CDR3 loop is CASSLSDRLNTEAFF. For the CDR3, the DNA is TGTGCCAGCAGTTTATCGGACAGACTCAACACTGAAGCTTTCTTT.

J is TRBJ2-7 and V is TRBV5-4, with 9 bases matching TRBD1. Germline-derived CDR1 and CDR2 are SGHNT and YYREEE (reference sequence). The CDR3 sequence is 15 residues long. V lost 2 bases and J lost 5; bases outside the gene matches: 8. CDR3 DNA sequence: TGTGCCAGCAGCTTACCGACAGGGGGGGACAACGAGCAGTACTTC. Translation: CASSLPTGGDNEQYF.

This chain links TRBV15 with TRBJ2-3; possibly TRBD2 for D (6 bases). Germline V CDR1 and CDR2: LNHNV, YYDKDF (reference sequence). The CDR3 is made up of 16 amino acids. V lost 4 bases and J lost 2, with 16 bases in between. The CDR3 coding sequence is TGTGCCACCAGCACGGGAGAGGTTTCGGTCACAGATACGCAGTATTTT. This sequence encodes CATSTGEVSVTDTQYF.

The chain carries TRBV28 and TRBJ1-5; 12 bases are a match to TRBD1. The CDR3 spans 16 residues. Trimming removed 2 bases from V and 6 bases from J; junction bases left unmatched: 5. The V gene's germline CDR1 is MDHEN and CDR2 SYDVKM. The CDR3 spells CASSLIPGQGAQPQHF. In DNA, the CDR3 is TGTGCCAGCAGTTTAATACCGGGACAGGGGGCTCAGCCCCAGCATTTT.

The chain carries TRBV9 and TRBJ1-5; D possibly corresponds to TRBD1 (5 bases). Trimming cost V 3 bases and J 3 bases, with 10 bases left between them. CDR3 length: 14 amino acids. Germline lookup yields CDR1 SGDLS and CDR2 YYNGEE. Here the CDR3 DNA reads TGTGCCAGCAGCGAGGACGGGACCAATCAGCCCCAGCATTTT. The encoded protein is CASSEDGTNQPQHF.

This sequence joins TRBV4-1 and TRBJ1-5; D is undetermined. The CDR3 is made up of 16 amino acids. The germline gives CDR1 MGHRA, CDR2 YSYEKL. The ends were cut back, 3 bases at V and 0 bases at J, with 12 bases in the middle. This CDR3 is CASSHFLTDSNQPQHF. The CDR3 DNA is TGCGCCAGCAGCCACTTCTTAACAGATAGCAATCAGCCCCAGCATTTT.

This chain uses TRBV9 with TRBJ2-7, with 8 bases identical to TRBD1. The V gene's germline CDR1 is SGDLS and CDR2 YYNGEE. V trimming: 3 bases; J trimming: 6 bases; junction bases outside the gene matches: 8. The CDR3 runs 14 residues. The CDR3 nucleotides read TGTGCCAGCAGCGGGGGCGGGACAGGCCTCGAGCAGTACTTC. Amino acid sequence: CASSGGGTGLEQYF. The whole variable domain, filled in from reference TRBV9 and TRBJ2-7, reads DSGVTQTPKHLITATGQRVTLRCSPRSGDLSVYWYQQSLDQGLQFLIQYYNGEERAKGNILERFSAQQFPDLHSELNLSSLELGDSALYFCASSGGGTGLEQYFGPGTRLTVT.

The chain is built from TRBV28 and TRBJ1-1, with D uncertain. V was trimmed by 8 bases and J by 3 bases, leaving 7 bases between them. The CDR3 loop spans 11 amino acids. Per the germline V gene, CDR1 is MDHEN and CDR2 is SYDVKM. The CDR3 loop is CASLSYTEAFF. The CDR3 region has the DNA TGTGCCAGCTTGAGTTACACTGAAGCTTTCTTT.

The V and J genes are TRBV11-2 and TRBJ2-3; D gene uncertain. Trimming took 4 bases from V and 6 from J, leaving 11 bases between them. Per the germline V gene, CDR1 is SGHAT and CDR2 is FQNNGV. The CDR3 covers 13 residues. CDR3 region: CASSSYPRDTQYF. CDR3 DNA sequence: TGTGCCAGCAGCTCGTATCCAAGGGATACGCAGTATTTT.

This clone was detected only once. Other DNA variants within this sample encode the same CDR3. The genes are TRBV9 and TRBJ2-7; tentatively, D is TRBD1 or TRBD2 (5 bases each). The CDR3 consists of 15 residues. CDR1 is SGDLS and CDR2 is YYNGEE in the germline V gene. The germline V and J ends were trimmed by 0 bases and 0 bases, with 10 bases remaining between them. The DNA of the CDR3 is TGTGCCAGCAGCGTAGGGGGGTCTCCCTCCTACGAGCAGTACTTC. It codes for CASSVGGSPSYEQYF.

This clone appeared once. The same CDR3 is also encoded by other DNA sequences in this sample. V usage is TRBV29-1 and J usage is TRBJ2-2; 7 nucleotides match TRBD2. The CDR3 loop spans 13 amino acids. CDR1 and CDR2 (germline): SQVTM, ANQGSEA. After removal of 6 bases from V and 2 bases from J, the junction contained 3 bases not matched to a gene. The CDR3 DNA reads TGCAGCGTGGAGCGGGAAAACACCGGGGAGCTGTTTTTT. This sequence encodes CSVERENTGELFF.

This sequence joins TRBV29-1 and TRBJ2-2; no reliable D call. Trimming took 4 bases from V and 6 from J, leaving 9 bases between them. This CDR3 spans 12 amino acids. Germline V lookup: CDR1 SQVTM, CDR2 ANQGSEA. For the CDR3, the DNA is TGCAGCGTTGTGGGCGCATCCGGGGAGCTGTTTTTT. Translated, it gives CSVVGASGELFF.

The gene calls are TRBV9 and TRBJ2-3; 8 bases match TRBD2. The CDR3 is 16 residues long. Germline CDR1 SGDLS, CDR2 YYNGEE. V dropped 4 bases and J dropped 6; count of bases not matched to a gene: 13. For the CDR3, the DNA is TGTGCCAGCAGCCCCCACCGGACTAGCAGAGGGGATACGCAGTATTTT. Translation gives CASSPHRTSRGDTQYF.

This chain uses TRBV28 with TRBJ2-7; 13 bases are a match to TRBD2. The CDR3 extends over 14 amino acids. Germline V gives CDR1 MDHEN, CDR2 SYDVKM. V was pared by 4 bases and J by 6 bases, with 3 bases of the junction left unmatched. The CDR3 sequence: CASSSRLAGGEQYF. CDR3 nucleotide sequence: TGTGCCAGCAGTTCCAGACTAGCGGGAGGCGAGCAGTACTTC.

The chain is built from TRBV4-2 and TRBJ2-1; possible D gene TRBD1, 5 bases. This CDR3 has 17 residues. Per germline, CDR1 LGHNA and CDR2 YNFKEQ. The germline V and J ends were trimmed by 0 bases and 3 bases, with 15 bases remaining between them. The CDR3 is CASSQDRRQILYNEQFF. Here the CDR3 DNA reads TGTGCCAGCAGCCAAGATAGGCGACAGATCCTCTACAATGAGCAGTTCTTC.

For this clone: The sample carries other DNA sequences with the same CDR3. This CDR3 reads CASSFRGSNQPQHF. The CDR3 coding sequence is TGTGCCAGCAGTTTCAGGGGAAGCAATCAGCCCCAGCATTTT. This chain connects TRBV28 to TRBJ1-5; possibly TRBD1 for D (6 bases). The V end lost 3 bases, the J end lost 1 base, and 7 bases lay between the germline ends. This CDR3 contains 14 residues. Germline-derived CDR1 and CDR2 are MDHEN and SYDVKM.

V is TRBV19 and J is TRBJ2-2; D might be TRBD1 (5 bases). There are 17 residues in the CDR3. Trimming removed 4 bases from V and 4 bases from J, with 19 bases in between. The germline gives CDR1 LNHDA, CDR2 SQIVND (reference sequence). CDR3 DNA: TGTGCCAGTAGTACGCTCGAAGGGGTGACGATCACCGGGGAGCTGTTTTTT. As protein: CASSTLEGVTITGELFF.

The CDR3 DNA reads as TGTGCCAGCATTGCTAGCGGCCACGAGCAGTACTTC. Protein: CASIASGHEQYF. The gene calls are TRBV27 and TRBJ2-7; TRBD2 matches 7 bases. Germline V CDR1 and CDR2: MNHEY, SMNVEV (reference sequence). The V gene end was trimmed by 7 bases and the J gene end by 5 bases; junction bases not matched to a gene: 5. The CDR3 runs 12 residues.

This chain links TRBV13 with TRBJ1-5; 7 bases align to TRBD1. Germline V gene sequence: CDR1 PRHDT, CDR2 FYEKMQ (reference sequence). The CDR3 extends over 14 amino acids. The ends lost 5 bases at V and 5 bases at J; junction bases unmatched: 6. The CDR3 region has the DNA TGTGCCAGCAGCCGACAGGGAGGCGATCAGCCCCAGCATTTT. Translated: CASSRQGGDQPQHF.

The chain joins TRBV19 to TRBJ1-5; D gene ambiguous. Germline assignment: CDR1 LNHDA and CDR2 SQIVND (reference sequence). Between the trimmed V and J ends, which lost 5 bases and 3 bases, there was a span of 8 bases. This CDR3 is 13 amino acids long. The CDR3 loop is CASSLGINQPQHF. The CDR3 nucleotides are TGTGCCAGTAGTTTAGGGATCAATCAGCCCCAGCATTTT.

This sequence joins TRBV7-9 and TRBJ2-3; 9 bases line up with TRBD2. Germline V gene sequence: CDR1 SEHNR, CDR2 FQNEAQ (reference sequence). Germline trimming cut 8 bases from V and 0 bases from J; bases unmatched to any gene: 9. The CDR3 has 16 amino acids. The CDR3 sequence is CASGPSAGGSTDTQYF. The CDR3 DNA reads as TGTGCCAGCGGGCCCTCAGCGGGAGGTAGCACAGATACGCAGTATTTT.

The gene calls are TRBV19 and TRBJ2-1, with 9 bases fitting TRBD2. The CDR3 loop spans 15 amino acids. V gave up 5 bases and J gave up 7 bases; unmatched junction bases: 9. CDR1 is LNHDA and CDR2 is SQIVND in the germline V gene (reference sequence). The CDR3 here is CASSLVGLATNEQFF. CDR3 DNA sequence: TGTGCCAGTAGTCTCGTGGGACTAGCAACGAATGAGCAGTTCTTC.

V is TRBV4-3 and J is TRBJ2-1; perhaps TRBD1 as D (5 bases). This CDR3 is built from 14 residues. Trimming shortened V by 0 bases and J by 7 bases, and 10 bases separated the two germline ends. CDR1 LGHNA and CDR2 YSLEER come from the germline V gene. The CDR3 loop reads CASSQEDTVNEQFF. CDR3 DNA sequence: TGCGCCAGCAGCCAAGAGGACACGGTTAATGAGCAGTTCTTC.

The chain employs TRBV6-5 and TRBJ2-7, with 9 positions matching TRBD2. The J segment lost 3 bases and the V segment lost 6 bases, leaving 6 bases of the junction unmatched. There are 14 residues in the CDR3. CDR1 is MNHEY and CDR2 is SVGAGI in the germline V gene. This chain's CDR3 is CASRPSGRIYEQYF. The DNA of the CDR3 is TGTGCCAGCAGACCAAGCGGGAGGATCTACGAGCAGTACTTC.

The chain combines TRBV6-5 with TRBJ2-3, with D possibly being TRBD1 or TRBD2 (5 bases each). Trimming stripped 3 bases from V and 3 bases from J, with 13 bases between. This CDR3 has 15 amino acids. The germline V gene encodes CDR1 MNHEY and CDR2 SVGAGI. The CDR3 reads CASSYLGTATDTQYF. DNA of the CDR3: TGTGCCAGCAGTTATCTGGGGACCGCAACAGATACGCAGTATTTT.

The sample holds one count of this clone. The chain has TRBV7-9 and TRBJ2-7, with D perhaps TRBD2 (6 bases). The CDR3 contains 15 residues. V was trimmed by 5 bases and J by 4 bases, leaving 18 bases between them. Germline-derived CDR1 and CDR2 are SEHNR and FQNEAQ (reference sequence). The CDR3 sequence is CASSSAGTGRYEQYF. CDR3 bases: TGTGCCAGCAGCAGTGCCGGGACTGGAAGGTACGAGCAGTACTTC.

The chain employs TRBV19 and TRBJ2-6; 7 bases agree with TRBD1. After removal of 7 bases from V and 1 base from J, the junction contained 13 bases not matched to a gene. CDR1 LNHDA and CDR2 SQIVND come from the germline V gene (reference sequence). CDR3 length: 18 residues. The CDR3 nucleotides read TGTGCCAGTACCCCGACAGGGCTACCCCCTTCTGGGGCCAACGTCCTGACTTTC. Its translation is CASTPTGLPPSGANVLTF.